These 24 T cell receptor beta chains share one sample of origin, sequenced in a study of OX40 agonist ivuxolimab in advanced cancers. Library generation was performed with the immunoSEQ multiplex PCR assay. TCRdb re-hosts the immuneACCESS table, in-frame sequences only. Its copies lack some clones; in the studies checked, an unresolved V gene accounts for under half of them, and the cause for the rest is not known. Counted in this sample were under 50,000 clones; 60% to 85% of them appeared once. The top ten clones comprise roughly an eighth of the sample. Specimen: CD4+ or CD8+ T cells sorted from blood, collected in a trial of the OX40 agonist ivuxolimab. Receptors were obtained from an adult with an advanced solid tumor such as melanoma, head and neck, liver or kidney cancer.

The chain is built from TRBV4-3 and TRBJ1-6; D may be TRBD1 (5 bases). Germline V CDR1 and CDR2: LGHNA, YSLEER. With 0 bases removed from V and 9 bases from J, the gap between germline ends came to 12 bases. The CDR3 runs to 15 residues. The chain's CDR3 is CASSQDPARASPLHF. Written as DNA, the CDR3 is TGCGCCAGCAGCCAAGATCCAGCCAGGGCTTCACCCCTCCACTTT.

This clone was observed a single time. The chain uses TRBV9 and TRBJ2-3, with D uncertain. CDR1 is SGDLS, CDR2 YYNGEE, per germline. The germline V and J ends were trimmed by 0 bases and 0 bases, with 8 bases remaining between them. CDR3 length equals 15 residues. The CDR3 loop reads CASSVAGASTDTQYF. The CDR3 nucleotides are TGTGCCAGCAGCGTAGCGGGCGCTAGCACAGATACGCAGTATTTT.

V usage is TRBV18 and J usage is TRBJ2-1, with 14 bases lining up with TRBD2. The germline gives CDR1 KGHSH, CDR2 LQKENI. V lost 3 bases, J lost 4 bases, and 2 bases stayed unmatched. The CDR3 loop spans 16 amino acids. This chain's CDR3 is CASSPGLAGAYNEQFF. The CDR3 bases are TGTGCCAGCTCACCGGGACTAGCGGGAGCATACAATGAGCAGTTCTTC.

Remarks on this clone: A single base separates this from a much larger clone, so it may be a read error. Other DNA sequences in this sample translate to the same CDR3. The chain uses TRBV7-8 and TRBJ2-1; 10 bases agree with TRBD2. CDR1 SGHVS and CDR2 FQNEAQ come from the germline V gene. The CDR3 has 15 amino acids. The CDR3 coding sequence is TGTGCCATACGAAGCGGGAGGGGATCCTACAATGAGCAATTCTTC. Its translation: CAIRSGRGSYNEQFF.

The chain couples TRBV5-4 to TRBJ2-7; TRBD1 matches 8 bases. With V trimmed by 4 bases and J by 2 bases, 8 bases remained unmatched. The CDR3 runs to 15 residues. The germline gives CDR1 SGHNT, CDR2 YYREEE (reference sequence). CDR3 protein: CASSRSGTGPYEQYF. As DNA, the CDR3 is TGTGCCAGCAGCCGTTCCGGGACAGGACCCTACGAGCAGTACTTC.

The chain is built from TRBV15 and TRBJ2-5; 8 positions match TRBD1. The V gene's germline CDR1 is LNHNV and CDR2 YYDKDF (reference sequence). The ends lost 1 base at V and 5 bases at J; junction bases unmatched: 6. The CDR3 extends over 15 amino acids. The CDR3 loop reads CATSRAGQASETQYF. The CDR3 DNA sequence: TGTGCCACCAGCAGAGCGGGACAGGCCTCGGAGACCCAGTACTTC.

V usage is TRBV18 and J usage is TRBJ1-2; a possible D gene is TRBD1 (5 bases). The V end was cut by 6 bases, the J end by 5 bases, with 19 bases between. CDR3 length: 15 residues. The germline CDR1 and CDR2 sequences are KGHSH and LQKENI. CDR3 bases: TGTGCCAGCTCGCCCGAGGGGTCTAATGGGTATGGCTACACCTTC. This codes for CASSPEGSNGYGYTF.

The V and J genes are TRBV10-1 and TRBJ1-1; D remains unclear. The CDR3 is 13 amino acids. The V end lost 3 bases, the J end lost 1 base, and 6 bases lay between the germline ends. Per the germline V gene, CDR1 is WNHNN and CDR2 is SYGVQD (reference sequence). The CDR3 here is CASSERQNTEAFF. Written as DNA, the CDR3 is TGCGCCAGCAGTGAACGACAGAACACTGAAGCTTTCTTT.

This chain connects TRBV25-1 to TRBJ2-6; D might be TRBD1 (5 bases). Deletions cut 5 bases from V and 5 bases from J, with 22 bases between. The CDR3 totals 18 residues. Per the germline V gene, CDR1 is MGHDK and CDR2 is SYGVNS. CDR3 sequence: CASSIKTNGQSRANVLTF. DNA of the CDR3: TGTGCCAGCAGTATCAAGACGAATGGACAAAGTCGGGCCAACGTCCTGACTTTC.

With regard to this clone: A read error may account for a junction end that differs from germline. The same CDR3 arises from other DNA sequences in this sample as well. The chain uses TRBV11-2 and TRBJ2-1; TRBD2 matches at 8 bases. The CDR3 sequence is 15 residues long. Germline lookup yields CDR1 SGHAT and CDR2 FQNNGV. For the CDR3, the DNA is TGTGCCAGTAGCTGGGCGGGGGGAGCCAACAATGAGCAGTTCTTC. Its protein product is CASSWAGGANNEQFF.

This clone was observed a few times. V and J are TRBV5-1 and TRBJ2-2, with 14 bases identical to TRBD2. The V segment lost 7 bases and the J segment 6 bases; nucleotides outside the gene matches: 2. This CDR3 spans 14 amino acids. CDR1 SGHRS and CDR2 YFSETQ come from the germline V gene. The CDR3 nucleotides read TGCGCCAGCCAGGGACTAGCGGGAGCCGGGGAGCTGTTTTTT. This gives the protein CASQGLAGAGELFF. Variable domain in full (rest from reference TRBV5-1 and TRBJ2-2): KAGVTQTPRYLIKTRGQQVTLSCSPISGHRSVSWYQQTPGQGLQFLFEYFSETQRNKGNFPGRFSGRQFSNSRSEMNVSTLELGDSALYLCASQGLAGAGELFFGEGSRLTVL.

V and J are TRBV28 and TRBJ2-7; 7 nucleotides line up with TRBD2. This CDR3 comprises 12 residues. Per the germline V gene, CDR1 is MDHEN and CDR2 is SYDVKM. V trimming: 6 bases; J trimming: 3 bases; junction bases outside the gene matches: 2. The CDR3 sequence: CASRGLGYEQYF. In DNA form, the CDR3 reads TGTGCCAGCAGAGGACTAGGCTACGAGCAGTACTTC.

The chain recombines TRBV29-1 with TRBJ1-5, with 11 positions matching TRBD1. The germline CDR1 and CDR2 sequences are SQVTM and ANQGSEA. Trimming took 0 bases from V and 4 from J; bases not matched to a gene: 5. The CDR3 totals 16 residues. The CDR3 here is CSVEEGTGGTNQPQHF. The CDR3, as DNA: TGCAGCGTTGAAGAGGGGACAGGGGGGACAAATCAGCCCCAGCATTTT. The whole variable domain, filled in from reference TRBV29-1 and TRBJ1-5, reads SAVISQKPSRDICQRGTSLTIQCQVDSQVTMMFWYRQQPGQSLTLIATANQGSEATYESGFVIDKFPISRPNLTFSTLTVSNMSPEDSSIYLCSVEEGTGGTNQPQHFGDGTRLSIL.

The chain recombines TRBV28 with TRBJ2-5; D not resolved. Judging by the DNA end, TRBJ2-7 fits better; the J call may be wrong. The CDR3 is made up of 12 amino acids. The germline V gene encodes CDR1 MDHEN and CDR2 SYDVKM. CDR3: CASSLLQYEQYF. For the CDR3, the DNA is TGTGCCAGCAGTTTATTGCAATACGAGCAGTACTTC.

The rearrangement joins TRBV7-9 to TRBJ1-1; no definite D call. The CDR3 loop spans 15 amino acids. V gave up 6 bases and J gave up 1 base, with 15 bases separating them. Germline assignment: CDR1 SEHNR and CDR2 FQNEAQ (reference sequence). The CDR3 loop is CASRPLGQPNTEAFF. CDR3 DNA: TGTGCCAGCAGACCCCTTGGGCAGCCGAACACTGAAGCTTTCTTT.

The chain has TRBV28 and TRBJ2-7; unclear D gene. This CDR3 spans 15 amino acids. With 7 bases removed from V and 0 bases from J, the gap between germline ends came to 16 bases. Germline V lookup: CDR1 MDHEN, CDR2 SYDVKM. The CDR3 DNA reads as TGTGCCAGCACCAAAGGAAGAAACTCCTCCTACGAGCAGTACTTC. It specifies CASTKGRNSSYEQYF.

The V gene is TRBV27, the J gene TRBJ1-4; 7 bases are shared with TRBD1. There are 17 residues in the CDR3. V was clipped by 6 bases and J by 6 bases; unmatched bases: 16. The germline V gene encodes CDR1 MNHEY and CDR2 SMNVEV (reference sequence). The CDR3 DNA follows: TGTGCCAGCAGCCCACGGACAGGATCACCAGGTTATGAAAAACTGTTTTTT. This gives the protein CASSPRTGSPGYEKLFF.

The chain couples TRBV10-2 to TRBJ2-7; D unresolved. CDR1 WSHSY and CDR2 SAAADI come from the germline V gene. The CDR3 is 14 residues long. The germline V and J ends were trimmed by 0 bases and 3 bases, with 9 bases remaining between them. The CDR3 loop reads CASSESLRIYEQYF. Written as DNA, the CDR3 is TGCGCCAGCAGTGAGTCGTTAAGGATCTACGAGCAGTACTTC.

This chain links TRBV2 with TRBJ2-4; no definite D call. Trimming took off 1 base at V and 1 base at J, with 5 bases between the two ends. The germline V gene has CDR1 SNHLY and CDR2 FYNNEI. CDR3 size: 14 residues. DNA of the CDR3: TGTGCCAGCAGTGAAGATCGGGCCAAAAACATTCAGTACTTC. Its protein is CASSEDRAKNIQYF.

V is TRBV5-1 and J is TRBJ2-7; D remains unclear. The germline V gene has CDR1 SGHRS and CDR2 YFSETQ. CDR3 length: 15 residues. V was pared by 3 bases and J by 1 base, with 14 bases between. The CDR3 sequence: CASSSLPSDSYEQYF. The CDR3 DNA follows: TGCGCCAGCAGCTCCCTCCCCAGCGATTCCTACGAGCAGTACTTC. Based on the CDR3 plus reference TRBV5-1 and TRBJ2-7, the full variable domain is KAGVTQTPRYLIKTRGQQVTLSCSPISGHRSVSWYQQTPGQGLQFLFEYFSETQRNKGNFPGRFSGRQFSNSRSEMNVSTLELGDSALYLCASSSLPSDSYEQYFGPGTRLTVT.

The genes are TRBV15 and TRBJ2-5, with 7 bases lining up with TRBD1. The J call may be in error: the DNA end matches TRBJ2-7 better. CDR3 length: 13 residues. CDR1 and CDR2 (germline): LNHNV, YYDKDF (reference sequence). This CDR3 reads CATSRDRSYEQYF. The DNA for the CDR3 is TGTGCCACCAGCCGGGACAGATCCTACGAGCAGTACTTC.

V and J are TRBV5-1 and TRBJ1-1, with 7 nucleotides matching TRBD1. CDR1 and CDR2 (germline): SGHRS, YFSETQ. CDR3 length equals 14 residues. The J segment lost 4 bases and the V segment lost 4 bases, leaving 7 bases of the junction unmatched. CDR3 coding DNA: TGCGCCAGCAGCACACAGGGGAGGGGCACTGAAGCTTTCTTT. Encoded protein: CASSTQGRGTEAFF.

This clone was recorded a few times. This chain joins TRBV5-5 and TRBJ1-2; D ambiguous. Germline-derived CDR1 and CDR2 are SGHKS and YYEKEE (reference sequence). CDR3 length: 13 amino acids. Trimming cost V 3 bases and J 8 bases, with 14 bases left between them. The CDR3 sequence is CASSSSPASGYTF. CDR3 coding DNA: TGTGCCAGCAGCTCATCCCCAGCGTCCGGCTACACCTTC.

The rearrangement uses TRBV28 and TRBJ2-5; 9 bases map to TRBD1. CDR1 is MDHEN and CDR2 is SYDVKM in the germline V gene. CDR3 length equals 15 residues. Trimming took 5 bases from V and 4 from J; bases not matched to a gene: 8. The CDR3 sequence is CASSTPRTGVETQYF. The CDR3, as DNA: TGTGCCAGCAGTACCCCCCGGACAGGGGTAGAGACCCAGTACTTC.